This TCR beta chain was observed in a study of blood T cells in healthy people across ages. The use of a sample-barcoded 5' primer and a J-beta primer mix characterized a second PCR of roughly 7 to 12 cycles. TCRdb independently ran MiXCR on the 5' RACE reads; one entry per CDR3 protein. The table lists about 1.8 million distinct CDR3 sequences, around half of them singletons. This clonotype was detected a few times. The CDR3 runs to 16 residues. CDR1 is SGHVS, CDR2 FQNEAQ, per germline. V lost 5 bases and J lost 5; bases outside the gene matches: 13. Healthy individuals of Caucasian origin from Russia, aged roughly 6 to 95, served as donors. Every sample had a minimum of 6.5 million PBMCs isolated.

J is TRBJ2-5 and V is TRBV7-8, with 8 bases identical to TRBD2. The material sequenced was blood. This sequence originates from a woman aged 40 to 49 in good health. The CDR3 reads CASSLGLASRAETQYF. The CDR3 DNA reads as TGTGCCAGCAGCCTAGGACTAGCTAGCCGGGCGGAGACCCAGTACTTC.